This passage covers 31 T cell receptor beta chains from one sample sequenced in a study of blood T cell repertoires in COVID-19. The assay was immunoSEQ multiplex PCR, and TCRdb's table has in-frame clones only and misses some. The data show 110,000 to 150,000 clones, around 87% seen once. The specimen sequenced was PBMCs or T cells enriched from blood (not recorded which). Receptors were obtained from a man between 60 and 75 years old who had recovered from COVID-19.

As DNA, the CDR3 is TGCGCCAGCGCTACCACCGGGACAGGGGGCGATGAGCAGTTCTTC. Translating gives CASATTGTGGDEQFF. The chain uses TRBV5-1 and TRBJ2-1, with TRBD1 matching 12 bases. Losses at the gene ends were 7 bases for V and 8 bases for J; bases not matched to a gene: 10. The CDR3 covers 15 residues. Germline lookup yields CDR1 SGHRS and CDR2 YFSETQ. The entire variable domain, with the rest obtained from reference TRBV5-1 and TRBJ2-1, is as follows: KAGVTQTPRYLIKTRGQQVTLSCSPISGHRSVSWYQQTPGQGLQFLFEYFSETQRNKGNFPGRFSGRQFSNSRSEMNVSTLELGDSALYLCASATTGTGGDEQFFGPGTRLTVL.

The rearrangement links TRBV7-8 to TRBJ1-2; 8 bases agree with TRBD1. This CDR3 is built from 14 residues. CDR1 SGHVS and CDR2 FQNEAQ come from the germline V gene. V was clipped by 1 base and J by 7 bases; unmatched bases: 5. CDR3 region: CASSLGDRGFGYTF. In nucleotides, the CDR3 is TGTGCCAGCAGCTTAGGAGACAGGGGTTTTGGCTACACCTTC.

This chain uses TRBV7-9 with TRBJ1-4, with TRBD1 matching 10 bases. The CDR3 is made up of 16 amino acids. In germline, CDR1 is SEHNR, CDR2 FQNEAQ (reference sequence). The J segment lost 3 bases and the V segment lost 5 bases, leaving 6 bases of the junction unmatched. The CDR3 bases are TGTGCCAGCAGCCGACAGGGGGCGAGTCCTAATGAAAAACTGTTTTTT. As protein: CASSRQGASPNEKLFF.

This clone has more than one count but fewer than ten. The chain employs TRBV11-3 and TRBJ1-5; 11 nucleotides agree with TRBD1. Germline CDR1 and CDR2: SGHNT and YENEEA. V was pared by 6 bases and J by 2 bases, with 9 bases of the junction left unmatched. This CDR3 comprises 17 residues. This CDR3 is CASRLGTGGRGNQPQHF. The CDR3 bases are TGTGCCAGCAGACTCGGGACAGGGGGTAGGGGCAATCAGCCCCAGCATTTT.

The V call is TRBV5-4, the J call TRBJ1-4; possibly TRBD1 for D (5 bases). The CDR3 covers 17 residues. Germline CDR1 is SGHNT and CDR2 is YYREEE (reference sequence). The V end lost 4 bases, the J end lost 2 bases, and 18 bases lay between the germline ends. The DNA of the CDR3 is TGTGCCAGCAGCACTGGTCGGGGGAAGGTTACTAATGAAAAACTGTTTTTT. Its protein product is CASSTGRGKVTNEKLFF.

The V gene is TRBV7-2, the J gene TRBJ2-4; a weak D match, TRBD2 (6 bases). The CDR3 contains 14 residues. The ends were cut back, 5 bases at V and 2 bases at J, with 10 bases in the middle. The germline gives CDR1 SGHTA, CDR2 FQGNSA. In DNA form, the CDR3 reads TGTGCCAGCAGCCCGAGCGGGTCCAAAAACATTCAGTACTTC. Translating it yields CASSPSGSKNIQYF.

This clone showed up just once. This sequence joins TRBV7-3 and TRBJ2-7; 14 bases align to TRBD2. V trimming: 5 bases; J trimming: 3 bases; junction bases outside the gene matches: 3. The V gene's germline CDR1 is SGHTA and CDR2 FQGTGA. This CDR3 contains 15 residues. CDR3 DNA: TGTGCCAGCAGCCCGGGACTAGCGGGAGTCTACGAGCAGTACTTC. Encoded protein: CASSPGLAGVYEQYF.

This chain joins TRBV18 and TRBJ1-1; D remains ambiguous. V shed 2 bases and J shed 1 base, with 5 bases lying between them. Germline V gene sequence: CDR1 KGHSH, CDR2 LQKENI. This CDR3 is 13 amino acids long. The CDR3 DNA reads TGTGCCAGCTCACCATCTAAGAACACTGAAGCTTTCTTT. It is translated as CASSPSKNTEAFF.

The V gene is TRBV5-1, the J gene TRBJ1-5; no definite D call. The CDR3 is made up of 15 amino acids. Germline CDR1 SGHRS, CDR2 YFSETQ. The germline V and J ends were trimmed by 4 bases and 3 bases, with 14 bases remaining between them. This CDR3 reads CASSPLGTNNQPQHF. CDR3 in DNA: TGCGCCAGCAGCCCCCTCGGCACTAACAATCAGCCCCAGCATTTT.

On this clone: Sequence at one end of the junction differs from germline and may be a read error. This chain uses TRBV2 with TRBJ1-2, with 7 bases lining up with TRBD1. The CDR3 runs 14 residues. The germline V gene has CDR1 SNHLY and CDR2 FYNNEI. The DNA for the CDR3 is TGTGCCAGCAGAGAAGGACAGGCTAACTATGGCTACACCTTC. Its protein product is CASREGQANYGYTF. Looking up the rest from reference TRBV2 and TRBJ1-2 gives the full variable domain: EPEVTQTPSHQVTQMGQEVILRCVPISNHLYFYWYRQILGQKVEFLVSFYNNEISEKSEIFDDQFSVERPDGSNFTLKIRSTKLEDSAMYFCASREGQANYGYTFGSGTRLTVV.

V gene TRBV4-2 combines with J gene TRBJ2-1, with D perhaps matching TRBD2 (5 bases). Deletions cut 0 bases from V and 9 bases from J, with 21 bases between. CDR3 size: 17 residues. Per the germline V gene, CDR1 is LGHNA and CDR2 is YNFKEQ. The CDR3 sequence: CASSQEGRRLIHGEQFF. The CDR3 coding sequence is TGTGCCAGCAGCCAAGAAGGCCGCCGACTAATCCACGGTGAGCAGTTCTTC.

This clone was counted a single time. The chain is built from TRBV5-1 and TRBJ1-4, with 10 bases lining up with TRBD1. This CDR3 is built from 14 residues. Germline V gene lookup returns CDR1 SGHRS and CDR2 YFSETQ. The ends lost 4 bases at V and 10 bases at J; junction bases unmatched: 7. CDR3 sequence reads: CASSEGQGEGKLFF. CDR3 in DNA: TGCGCCAGCAGCGAAGGACAGGGGGAAGGAAAACTGTTTTTT.

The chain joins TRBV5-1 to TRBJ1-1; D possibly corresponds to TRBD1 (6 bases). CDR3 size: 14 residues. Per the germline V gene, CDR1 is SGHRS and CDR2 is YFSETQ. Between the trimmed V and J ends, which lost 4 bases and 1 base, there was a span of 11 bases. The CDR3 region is CASSKSTGNTEAFF. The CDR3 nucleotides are TGCGCCAGCAGCAAATCGACAGGGAACACTGAAGCTTTCTTT.

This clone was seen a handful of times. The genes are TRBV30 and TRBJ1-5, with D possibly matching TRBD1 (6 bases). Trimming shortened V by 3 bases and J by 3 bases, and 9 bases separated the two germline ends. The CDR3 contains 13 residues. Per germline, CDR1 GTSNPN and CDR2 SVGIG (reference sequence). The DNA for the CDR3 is TGTGCCTGGAGGGGGGGGGCCAATCAGCCCCAGCATTTT. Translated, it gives CAWRGGANQPQHF. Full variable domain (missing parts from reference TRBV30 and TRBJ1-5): SQTIHQWPATLVQPVGSPLSLECTVEGTSNPNLYWYRQAAGRGLQLLFYSVGIGQISSEVPQNLSASRPQDRQFILSSKKLLLSDSGFYLCAWRGGANQPQHFGDGTRLSIL.

This CDR3 is CSVLAEGHSNQPQHF. The CDR3 DNA sequence: TGCAGCGTCCTGGCGGAGGGCCATAGCAATCAGCCCCAGCATTTT. The chain recombines TRBV29-1 with TRBJ1-5; no definite D call. The CDR3 loop spans 15 amino acids. Germline V gene lookup returns CDR1 SQVTM and CDR2 ANQGSEA. Deletions cut 6 bases from V and 0 bases from J, with 15 bases between.

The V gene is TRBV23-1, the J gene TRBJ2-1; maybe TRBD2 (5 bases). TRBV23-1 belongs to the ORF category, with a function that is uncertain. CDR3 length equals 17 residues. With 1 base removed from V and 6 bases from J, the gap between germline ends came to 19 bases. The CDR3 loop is CASSQYGPSGRPNEQFF. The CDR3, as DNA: TGCGCCAGCAGTCAATATGGTCCGAGCGGAAGACCCAATGAGCAGTTCTTC.

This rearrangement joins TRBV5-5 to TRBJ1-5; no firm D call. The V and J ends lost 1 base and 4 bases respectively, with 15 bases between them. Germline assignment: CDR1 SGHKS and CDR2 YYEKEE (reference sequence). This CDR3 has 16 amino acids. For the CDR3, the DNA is TGTGCCAGCAGCTTGAGGGCGGGTGGTGGGAATCAGCCCCAGCATTTT. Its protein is CASSLRAGGGNQPQHF.

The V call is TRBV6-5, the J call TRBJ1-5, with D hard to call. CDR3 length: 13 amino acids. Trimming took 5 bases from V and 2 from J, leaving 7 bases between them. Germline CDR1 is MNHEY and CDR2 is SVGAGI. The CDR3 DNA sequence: TGTGCCAGCAGTAATAATGGCAATCAGCCCCAGCATTTT. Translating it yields CASSNNGNQPQHF.

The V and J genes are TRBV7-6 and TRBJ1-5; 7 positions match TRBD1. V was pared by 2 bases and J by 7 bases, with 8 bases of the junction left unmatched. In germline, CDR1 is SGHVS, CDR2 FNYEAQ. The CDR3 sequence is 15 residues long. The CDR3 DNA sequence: TGTGCCAGCAGCTTAACAGACAGGGTAAACCAGCCCCAGCATTTT. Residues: CASSLTDRVNQPQHF.

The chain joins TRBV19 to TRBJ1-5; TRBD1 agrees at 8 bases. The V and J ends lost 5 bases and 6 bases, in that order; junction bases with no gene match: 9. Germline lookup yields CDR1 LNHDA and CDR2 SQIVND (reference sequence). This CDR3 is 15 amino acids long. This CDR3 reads CASSFRTGSSQPQHF. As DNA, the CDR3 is TGTGCCAGTAGTTTTAGGACAGGGAGTAGTCAGCCCCAGCATTTT.

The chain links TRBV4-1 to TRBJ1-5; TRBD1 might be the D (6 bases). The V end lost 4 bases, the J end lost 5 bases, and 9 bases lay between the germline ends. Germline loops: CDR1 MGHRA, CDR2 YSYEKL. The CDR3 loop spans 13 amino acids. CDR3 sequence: CASSPWTDQPQHF. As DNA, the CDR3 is TGCGCCAGCAGCCCGTGGACAGATCAGCCCCAGCATTTT.

Written as DNA, the CDR3 is TGCAGTGCTCAGTGGTCAGATACGCAGTATTTT. This sequence encodes CSAQWSDTQYF. V usage is TRBV20-1 and J usage is TRBJ2-3; D call uncertain. This CDR3 is built from 11 residues. Looked up from germline, CDR1 is DFQATT and CDR2 is SNEGSKA (reference sequence). Trimming took off 5 bases at V and 4 bases at J, with 7 bases between the two ends.

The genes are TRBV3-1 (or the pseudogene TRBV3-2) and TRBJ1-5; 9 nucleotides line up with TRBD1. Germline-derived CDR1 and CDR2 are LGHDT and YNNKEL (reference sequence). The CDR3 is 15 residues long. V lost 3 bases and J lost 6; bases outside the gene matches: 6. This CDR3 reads CASSHGQGLSQPQHF. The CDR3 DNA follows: TGTGCCAGCAGCCACGGACAGGGGTTAAGTCAGCCCCAGCATTTT.

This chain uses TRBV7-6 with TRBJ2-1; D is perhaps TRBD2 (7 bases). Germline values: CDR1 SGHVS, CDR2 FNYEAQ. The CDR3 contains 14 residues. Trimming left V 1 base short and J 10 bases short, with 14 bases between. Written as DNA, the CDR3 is TGTGCCAGCAGCTTAGTTGCGGGGGCGCGGGAGCAGTTCTTC. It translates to CASSLVAGAREQFF. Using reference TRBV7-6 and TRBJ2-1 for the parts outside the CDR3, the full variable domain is GAGVSQSPRYKVTKRGQDVALRCDPISGHVSLYWYRQALGQGPEFLTYFNYEAQQDKSGLPNDRFSAERPEGSISTLTIQRTEQRDSAMYRCASSLVAGAREQFFGPGTRLTVL.

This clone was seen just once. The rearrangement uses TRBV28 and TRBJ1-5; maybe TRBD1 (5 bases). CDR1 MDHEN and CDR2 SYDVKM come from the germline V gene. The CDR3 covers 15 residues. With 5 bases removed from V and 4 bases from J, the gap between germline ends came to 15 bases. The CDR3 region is CASSRTFGPNQPQHF. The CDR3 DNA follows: TGTGCCAGCAGTCGGACATTTGGCCCTAATCAGCCCCAGCATTTT.

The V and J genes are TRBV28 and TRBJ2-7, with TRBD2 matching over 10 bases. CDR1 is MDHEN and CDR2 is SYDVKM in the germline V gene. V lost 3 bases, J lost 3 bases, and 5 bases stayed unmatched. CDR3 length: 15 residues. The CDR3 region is CASSFTSGTFYEQYF. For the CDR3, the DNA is TGTGCCAGCAGTTTTACTAGCGGGACTTTCTACGAGCAGTACTTC.

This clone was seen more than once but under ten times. The CDR3 DNA follows: TGCGCCAGCAGTGATACCGCGGCGGGCTCCTATAATTCACCCCTCCACTTT. This encodes CASSDTAAGSYNSPLHF. This rearrangement joins TRBV10-2 to TRBJ1-6; D unresolved. Looked up from germline, CDR1 is WSHSY and CDR2 is SAAADI. V was clipped by 3 bases and J by 0 bases, with 12 bases between them. This CDR3 spans 17 amino acids.

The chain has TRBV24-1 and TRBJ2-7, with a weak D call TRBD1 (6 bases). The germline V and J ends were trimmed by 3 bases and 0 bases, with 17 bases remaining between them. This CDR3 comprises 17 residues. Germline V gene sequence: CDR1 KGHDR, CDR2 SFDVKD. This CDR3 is CATSDPPSDRNSYEQYF. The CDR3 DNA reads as TGTGCCACCAGTGATCCCCCCTCCGACAGGAACTCCTACGAGCAGTACTTC.

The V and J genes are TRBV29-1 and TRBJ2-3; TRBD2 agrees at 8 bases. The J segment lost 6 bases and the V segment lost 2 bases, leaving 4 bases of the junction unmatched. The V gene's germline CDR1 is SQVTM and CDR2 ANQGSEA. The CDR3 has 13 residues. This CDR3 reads CSVESGSRDTQYF. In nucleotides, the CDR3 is TGCAGCGTTGAAAGCGGGAGCAGGGATACGCAGTATTTT.

This chain's CDR3 is CATSRAKETQYF. Written as DNA, the CDR3 is TGTGCCACCAGCAGAGCTAAAGAGACCCAGTACTTC. The rearrangement links TRBV15 to TRBJ2-5; D gene uncertain. V gave up 1 base and J gave up 3 bases, with 3 bases separating them. The V gene's germline CDR1 is LNHNV and CDR2 YYDKDF (reference sequence). The CDR3 length is 12 residues.

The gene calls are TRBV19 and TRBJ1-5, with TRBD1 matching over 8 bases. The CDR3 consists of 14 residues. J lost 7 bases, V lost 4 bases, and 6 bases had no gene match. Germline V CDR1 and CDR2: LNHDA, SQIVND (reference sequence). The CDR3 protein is CASSTQDRVQPQHF. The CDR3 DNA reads TGTGCCAGTAGTACTCAGGACAGGGTGCAGCCCCAGCATTTT.